Below are 30 T cell receptor beta chains sequenced from a single sample in a study of blood T cell repertoires in COVID-19. Sequencing used immunoSEQ multiplex PCR; TCRdb keeps in-frame clones, though not all of them. Found here are 250,000 or so clones, approximately 85% of them singletons; the top ten hold 4%. The sequencing sample was made of peripheral blood. Receptor source: a man aged 50 to 59 with acute or convalescent COVID-19.

The chain uses TRBV5-4 and TRBJ1-3, with a possible D match to TRBD1 (6 bases). The CDR3 runs to 16 residues. The germline V gene has CDR1 SGHNT and CDR2 YYREEE (reference sequence). V was trimmed by 4 bases and J by 3 bases, leaving 17 bases between them. The CDR3 sequence: CASSLPGEPVGNTIYF. The CDR3 region has the DNA TGTGCCAGCAGCCTTCCAGGGGAACCAGTTGGAAACACCATATATTTT.

The CDR3 sequence is CAWRSQGGSPLHF. The CDR3 DNA follows: TGTGCCTGGAGGTCCCAGGGCGGTTCACCCCTCCACTTT. The rearrangement links TRBV30 to TRBJ1-6; tentatively, D is TRBD1 (5 bases). The V gene's germline CDR1 is GTSNPN and CDR2 SVGIG (reference sequence). The CDR3 contains 13 residues. The ends were cut back, 3 bases at V and 9 bases at J, with 12 bases in the middle.

The chain uses TRBV27 and TRBJ1-5; D unresolved. Germline values: CDR1 MNHEY, CDR2 SMNVEV (reference sequence). This CDR3 is 13 amino acids long. The V gene lost 4 bases and the J gene lost 1 base, with 5 bases spanning the gap. The CDR3 bases are TGTGCCAGCAGTTGGAGGAGCAATCAGCCCCAGCATTTT. Translation: CASSWRSNQPQHF.

V is TRBV19 and J is TRBJ1-5, with 7 positions matching TRBD1. J was trimmed by 1 base and V by 6 bases; bases with no gene match: 3. The CDR3 extends over 14 amino acids. The germline V gene has CDR1 LNHDA and CDR2 SQIVND (reference sequence). CDR3 protein: CASRETGSNQPQHF. The CDR3 DNA reads TGTGCCAGTAGAGAGACAGGGAGCAATCAGCCCCAGCATTTT. Looking up the rest from reference TRBV19 and TRBJ1-5 gives the full variable domain: DGGITQSPKYLFRKEGQNVTLSCEQNLNHDAMYWYRQDPGQGLRLIYYSQIVNDFQKGDIAEGYSVSREKKESFPLTVTSAQKNPTAFYLCASRETGSNQPQHFGDGTRLSIL.

This clone appeared a single time. The rearrangement joins TRBV29-1 to TRBJ2-2, with D maybe TRBD2 (5 bases). The V end lost 4 bases, the J end lost 0 bases, and 9 bases lay between the germline ends. This CDR3 spans 14 amino acids. From germline, CDR1 is SQVTM and CDR2 ANQGSEA. The CDR3 region is CSVAAGTNTGELFF. The CDR3 DNA follows: TGCAGCGTTGCGGCGGGTACGAACACCGGGGAGCTGTTTTTT.

The rearrangement uses TRBV4-1 and TRBJ2-7; tentative D call: TRBD1 (6 bases). Germline CDR1 and CDR2: MGHRA and YSYEKL. The V end was cut by 1 base, the J end by 3 bases, with 16 bases between. The CDR3 has 16 amino acids. The CDR3 coding sequence is TGCGCCAGCAGCCAAGTGTCAGGGGAGAAGAACTACGAGCAGTACTTC. Protein product: CASSQVSGEKNYEQYF.

The V call is TRBV2, the J call TRBJ2-3, with D unresolved. V was pared by 4 bases and J by 2 bases, with 13 bases between. Germline assignment: CDR1 SNHLY and CDR2 FYNNEI. The CDR3 sequence is 15 residues long. The CDR3 DNA follows: TGTGCCAGCAGTGCTCAAACAGCCCTCACAGATACGCAGTATTTT. Residues: CASSAQTALTDTQYF.

The V gene is TRBV5-1, the J gene TRBJ2-5; D uncertain. The CDR3 spans 14 residues. Per the germline V gene, CDR1 is SGHRS and CDR2 is YFSETQ. V was cut by 4 bases and J by 1 base, with 11 bases left in between. The CDR3 sequence: CASSAVKSQETQYF. CDR3 in DNA: TGCGCCAGCAGCGCCGTGAAGAGCCAAGAGACCCAGTACTTC.

The chain has TRBV5-1 and TRBJ2-1, with D possibly TRBD2 on 6 matching bases. The ends were cut back, 0 bases at V and 4 bases at J, with 11 bases in the middle. This CDR3 comprises 15 residues. CDR1 SGHRS and CDR2 YFSETQ come from the germline V gene. As DNA, the CDR3 is TGCGCCAGCAGCTTGGGTCTAGCGACATACAATGAGCAGTTCTTC. As protein: CASSLGLATYNEQFF.

CDR3 nucleotide sequence: TGTGCCAGTAGTATTAATGAAGGGTCGGGGAATCAGCCCCAGCATTTT. Protein sequence: CASSINEGSGNQPQHF. The chain has TRBV19 and TRBJ1-5, with D uncertain. The V gene's germline CDR1 is LNHDA and CDR2 SQIVND (reference sequence). Trimming pared 3 bases from V and 4 bases from J, leaving 16 bases between. This CDR3 spans 16 amino acids.

CDR3 DNA sequence: TGTGCCAGTAGAACAGCGGGGGGGGTCTTGGAGCAGTTCTTC. It codes for CASRTAGGVLEQFF. This rearrangement joins TRBV19 to TRBJ2-1, with 10 nucleotides matching TRBD2. Trimming at V came to 6 bases and at J to 10 bases, leaving 9 bases not matched to a gene. Germline V gives CDR1 LNHDA, CDR2 SQIVND (reference sequence). The CDR3 consists of 14 residues.

This clone was seen only once. V and J are TRBV5-1 and TRBJ1-4; perhaps TRBD1 as D (5 bases). Trimming pared 1 base from V and 8 bases from J, leaving 15 bases between. The CDR3 contains 15 residues. CDR1 and CDR2 (germline): SGHRS, YFSETQ. The CDR3: CASSLSRGGREKLFF. The CDR3 coding sequence is TGCGCCAGCAGCTTGAGTAGGGGTGGCCGCGAAAAACTGTTTTTT.

The V call is TRBV7-8, the J call TRBJ2-5; 7 bases are shared with TRBD1. After removal of 3 bases from V and 5 bases from J, the junction contained 6 bases not matched to a gene. This CDR3 is 14 amino acids long. Germline CDR1 is SGHVS and CDR2 is FQNEAQ. The DNA for the CDR3 is TGTGCCAGCAGCTTCCCGGGACAGATGGAGACCCAGTACTTC. Its translation: CASSFPGQMETQYF.

The rearrangement joins TRBV19 to TRBJ1-6, with TRBD1 matching 9 bases. The CDR3 totals 14 residues. V lost 11 bases and J lost 7; bases outside the gene matches: 9. Germline V gene data show CDR1 as LNHDA and CDR2 as SQIVND (reference sequence). For the CDR3, the DNA is TGTGCCTCATGGACAGGGGAGCGGAATTCACCCCTCCACTTT. Residues: CASWTGERNSPLHF.

This sequence joins TRBV6-5 and TRBJ1-1; a possible D gene is TRBD1 (6 bases). The CDR3 is 13 residues long. The germline V and J ends were trimmed by 4 bases and 4 bases, with 10 bases remaining between them. CDR1 and CDR2 (germline): MNHEY, SVGAGI. CDR3 DNA: TGTGCCAGCAGTTTAGAAGGGGGCACTGAAGCTTTCTTT. Translation: CASSLEGGTEAFF.

In this sample, this clone turned up once. The rearrangement uses TRBV29-1 and TRBJ2-7; 8 nucleotides agree with TRBD1. The CDR3 loop spans 12 amino acids. The germline CDR1 and CDR2 sequences are SQVTM and ANQGSEA. Trimming took 4 bases from V and 4 from J; bases not matched to a gene: 3. For the CDR3, the DNA is TGCAGCGTTGTAGGACAGGGTTACGAGCAGTACTTC. Its protein is CSVVGQGYEQYF.

This chain joins TRBV12-5 and TRBJ2-2, with TRBD2 matching over 16 bases. The CDR3 covers 16 residues. V gave up 5 bases and J gave up 13 bases; unmatched junction bases: 10. Germline CDR1 is LGHNT and CDR2 is FRNRAP. CDR3 protein: CASGQGLAGGAGRLFF. CDR3 in DNA: TGTGCTAGTGGTCAGGGACTAGCGGGAGGGGCCGGGCGGCTGTTTTTT. The full variable domain, with the rest looked up from reference TRBV12-5 and TRBJ2-2, is DARVTQTPRHKVTEMGQEVTMRCQPILGHNTVFWYRQTMMQGLELLAYFRNRAPLDDSGMPKDRFSAEMPDATLATLKIQPSEPRDSAVYFCASGQGLAGGAGRLFFGEGSRLTVL.

This clone was seen a few times. The rearrangement joins TRBV5-6 to TRBJ1-3; D is unclear. The CDR3 is made up of 15 amino acids. V lost 3 bases and J 1 base, leaving 11 bases between the germline ends. Germline loops: CDR1 SGHDT, CDR2 YYEEEE. CDR3 in DNA: TGTGCCAGCAGCTACGGGCGAGGGTCTGGAAACACCATATATTTT. This sequence encodes CASSYGRGSGNTIYF. Using reference TRBV5-6 and TRBJ1-3 for the parts outside the CDR3, the full variable domain is DAGVTQSPTHLIKTRGQQVTLRCSPKSGHDTVSWYQQALGQGPQFIFQYYEEEERQRGNFPDRFSGHQFPNYSSELNVNALLLGDSALYLCASSYGRGSGNTIYFGEGSWLTVV.

The chain has TRBV19 and TRBJ2-5, with D perhaps matching TRBD1 (9 bases). This CDR3 has 19 amino acids. Germline-derived CDR1 and CDR2 are LNHDA and SQIVND (reference sequence). V lost 2 bases to trimming and J lost 1 base, with 23 bases between them. CDR3 amino acids: CASSILSGSGTGIQETQYF. DNA of the CDR3: TGTGCCAGTAGTATACTATCGGGTAGCGGGACAGGGATCCAAGAGACCCAGTACTTC.

The genes are TRBV28 and TRBJ1-1; D possibly corresponds to TRBD1 (6 bases). The CDR3 totals 16 residues. CDR1 and CDR2 (germline): MDHEN, SYDVKM. Trimming removed 3 bases at V and 1 base at J, with 15 bases between. The DNA for the CDR3 is TGTGCCAGCAGTTTGTTGATTGGGGGCGAGAACACTGAAGCTTTCTTT. Amino acids: CASSLLIGGENTEAFF.

This clone was recorded a few times. The chain combines TRBV11-1 with TRBJ1-6; TRBD1 is a possible D gene (6 bases). Trimming pared 4 bases from V and 9 bases from J, leaving 13 bases between. The germline CDR1 and CDR2 sequences are SGHAT and FQDESV (reference sequence). CDR3 size: 14 residues. The CDR3 reads CASSSESRGSPLHF. CDR3 in DNA: TGTGCCAGCAGCTCAGAGTCCAGGGGTTCACCCCTCCACTTT.

The chain combines TRBV7-9 with TRBJ1-5; 8 bases map to TRBD1. The V gene's germline CDR1 is SEHNR and CDR2 FQNEAQ (reference sequence). The ends lost 4 bases at V and 4 bases at J; junction bases unmatched: 15. The CDR3 spans 18 residues. CDR3 DNA sequence: TGTGCCAGCAGCTATAGTCCCGGGACAGGTTTCGGTAATCAGCCCCAGCATTTT. Translation: CASSYSPGTGFGNQPQHF.

V and J are TRBV5-4 and TRBJ2-3, with D possibly being TRBD1 (5 bases). Per the germline V gene, CDR1 is SGHNT and CDR2 is YYREEE (reference sequence). V lost 2 bases, J lost 2 bases, and 12 bases lay in between. This CDR3 region has 15 residues. CDR3 protein: CASSFYAGNTDTQYF. CDR3 DNA sequence: TGTGCCAGCAGCTTTTATGCAGGGAACACAGATACGCAGTATTTT.

The chain joins TRBV30 to TRBJ2-1; tentative D call: TRBD1 (5 bases). V dropped 5 bases and J dropped 4 bases, with 15 bases sitting between them. Looked up from germline, CDR1 is GTSNPN and CDR2 is SVGIG (reference sequence). The CDR3 loop spans 14 amino acids. CDR3 DNA sequence: TGTGCCTGGTTTAAAGGGGCTCTGTACAATGAGCAGTTCTTC. Amino acid sequence: CAWFKGALYNEQFF.

V gene TRBV10-3 combines with J gene TRBJ2-7; D uncertain. The V gene's germline CDR1 is ENHRY and CDR2 SYGVKD. V dropped 0 bases and J dropped 7 bases, with 4 bases sitting between them. The CDR3 extends over 11 amino acids. The CDR3 bases are TGTGCCATCAGTGAGTCCACTGAGCAGTACTTC. Translated: CAISESTEQYF.

This chain joins TRBV4-1 and TRBJ1-2; TRBD1 agrees at 8 bases. V shed 4 bases, J shed 7 bases, and the junction held 14 bases outside the gene matches. Germline CDR1 MGHRA, CDR2 YSYEKL. The CDR3 sequence is 16 residues long. DNA of the CDR3: TGCGCCAGCAGCCTTAGAGCCGGGACAGGAGCGGCTGGCTACACCTTC. It is translated as CASSLRAGTGAAGYTF.

This clone has a handful of counts. The chain combines TRBV5-1 with TRBJ2-7, with a possible D match to TRBD1 (6 bases). This CDR3 is built from 13 residues. Germline V gene data show CDR1 as SGHRS and CDR2 as YFSETQ. Trimming removed 4 bases at V and 3 bases at J, with 11 bases between. In nucleotides, the CDR3 is TGCGCCAGCAGCCTCAGGGGTAACTACGAGCAGTACTTC. Translation gives CASSLRGNYEQYF. The full variable domain, with the rest looked up from reference TRBV5-1 and TRBJ2-7, is KAGVTQTPRYLIKTRGQQVTLSCSPISGHRSVSWYQQTPGQGLQFLFEYFSETQRNKGNFPGRFSGRQFSNSRSEMNVSTLELGDSALYLCASSLRGNYEQYFGPGTRLTVT.

The chain has TRBV19 and TRBJ1-6; 9 bases are shared with TRBD1. Per the germline V gene, CDR1 is LNHDA and CDR2 is SQIVND (reference sequence). Trimming removed 6 bases from V and 9 bases from J; junction bases left unmatched: 6. This CDR3 contains 14 residues. The DNA for the CDR3 is TGTGCCAGTAGAGGACAGGGGTCTACTTCACCCCTCCACTTT. This sequence encodes CASRGQGSTSPLHF.

This sequence joins TRBV6-5 and TRBJ2-1, with a tentative D call TRBD2 (6 bases). The germline gives CDR1 MNHEY, CDR2 SVGAGI. This CDR3 contains 15 residues. V shed 8 bases and J shed 8 bases, with 22 bases lying between them. CDR3 in amino acids: CASQERESRLYEQFF. Here the CDR3 DNA reads TGTGCCAGCCAAGAACGGGAGTCCCGGCTCTATGAGCAGTTCTTC.

This chain uses TRBV10-1 with TRBJ2-7; 7 nucleotides align to TRBD2. The CDR3 spans 11 residues. The germline gives CDR1 WNHNN, CDR2 SYGVQD (reference sequence). The V gene end was trimmed by 9 bases and the J gene end by 6 bases; junction bases not matched to a gene: 5. CDR3 nucleotides: TGCGCCAGACTCTGGGGGGGCGAGCAGTACTTC. It codes for CARLWGGEQYF.